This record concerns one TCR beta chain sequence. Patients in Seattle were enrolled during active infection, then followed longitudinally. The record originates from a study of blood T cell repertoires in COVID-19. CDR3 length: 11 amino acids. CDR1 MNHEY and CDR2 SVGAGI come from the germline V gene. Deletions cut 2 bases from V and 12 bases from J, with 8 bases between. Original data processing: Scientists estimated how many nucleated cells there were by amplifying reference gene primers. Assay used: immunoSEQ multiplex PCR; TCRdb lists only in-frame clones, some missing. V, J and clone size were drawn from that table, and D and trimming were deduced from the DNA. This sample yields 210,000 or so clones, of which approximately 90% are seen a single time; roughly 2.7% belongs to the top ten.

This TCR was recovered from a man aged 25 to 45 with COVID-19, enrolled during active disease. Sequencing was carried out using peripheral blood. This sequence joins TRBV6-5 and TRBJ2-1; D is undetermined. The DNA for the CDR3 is TGTGCCAGCAGTTACCAAACGGGGCAGTTCTTC. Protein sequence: CASSYQTGQFF.